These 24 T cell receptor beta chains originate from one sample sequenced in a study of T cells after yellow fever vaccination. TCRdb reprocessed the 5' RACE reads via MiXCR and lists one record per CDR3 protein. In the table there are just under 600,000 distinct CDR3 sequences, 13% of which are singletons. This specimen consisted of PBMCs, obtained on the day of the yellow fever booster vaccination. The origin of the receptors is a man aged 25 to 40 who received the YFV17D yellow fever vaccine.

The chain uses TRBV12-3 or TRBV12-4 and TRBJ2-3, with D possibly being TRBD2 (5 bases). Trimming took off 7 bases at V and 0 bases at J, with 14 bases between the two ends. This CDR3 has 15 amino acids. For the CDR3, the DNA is TGTGCCAGCACCTCCAGCGGTTCTAGCACAGATACGCAGTATTTT. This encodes CASTSSGSSTDTQYF.

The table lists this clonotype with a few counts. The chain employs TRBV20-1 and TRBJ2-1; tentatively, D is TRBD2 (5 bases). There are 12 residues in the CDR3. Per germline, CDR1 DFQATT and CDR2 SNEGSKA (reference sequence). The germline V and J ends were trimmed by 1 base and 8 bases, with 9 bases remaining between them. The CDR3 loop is CSARGSGDEQFF. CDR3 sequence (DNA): TGCAGTGCTAGAGGCTCCGGGGATGAGCAGTTCTTC.

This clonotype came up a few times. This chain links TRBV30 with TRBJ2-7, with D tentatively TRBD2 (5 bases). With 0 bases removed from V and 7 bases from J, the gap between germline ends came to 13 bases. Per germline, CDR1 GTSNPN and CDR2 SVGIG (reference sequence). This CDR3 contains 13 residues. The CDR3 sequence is CAWSVRRLAEQYF. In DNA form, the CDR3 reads TGTGCCTGGAGTGTACGTCGGCTAGCTGAGCAGTACTTC.

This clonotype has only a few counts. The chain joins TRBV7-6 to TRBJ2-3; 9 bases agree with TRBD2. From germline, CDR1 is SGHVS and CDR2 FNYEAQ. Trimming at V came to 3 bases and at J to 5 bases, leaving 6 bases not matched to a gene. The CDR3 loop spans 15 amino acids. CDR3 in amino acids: CASSFSGRWGDTQYF. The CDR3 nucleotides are TGTGCCAGCAGCTTTAGCGGGAGATGGGGAGATACGCAGTATTTT.

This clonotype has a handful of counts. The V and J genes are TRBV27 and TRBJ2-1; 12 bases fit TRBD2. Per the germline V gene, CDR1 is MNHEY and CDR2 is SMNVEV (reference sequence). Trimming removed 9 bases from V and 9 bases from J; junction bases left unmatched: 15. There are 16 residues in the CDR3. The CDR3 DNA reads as TGTGCCAGTACGTTCCCCGCGACTAGCGGGAGAACTGAGCAGTTCTTC. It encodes CASTFPATSGRTEQFF.

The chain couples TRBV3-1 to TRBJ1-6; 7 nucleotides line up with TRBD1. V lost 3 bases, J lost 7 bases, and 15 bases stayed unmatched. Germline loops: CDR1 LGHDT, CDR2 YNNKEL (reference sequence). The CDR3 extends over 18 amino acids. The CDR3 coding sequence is TGTGCCAGCAGCCATCGACAGGGCGGCGGCAGTTCGAATTCACCCCTCCACTTT. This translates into CASSHRQGGGSSNSPLHF.

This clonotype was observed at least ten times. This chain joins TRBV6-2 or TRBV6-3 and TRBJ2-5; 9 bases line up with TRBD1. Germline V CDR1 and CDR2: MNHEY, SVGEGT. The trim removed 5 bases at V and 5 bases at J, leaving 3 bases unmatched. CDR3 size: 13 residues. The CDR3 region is CASSRTGGETQYF. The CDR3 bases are TGTGCCAGCAGTCGAACAGGGGGCGAGACCCAGTACTTC.

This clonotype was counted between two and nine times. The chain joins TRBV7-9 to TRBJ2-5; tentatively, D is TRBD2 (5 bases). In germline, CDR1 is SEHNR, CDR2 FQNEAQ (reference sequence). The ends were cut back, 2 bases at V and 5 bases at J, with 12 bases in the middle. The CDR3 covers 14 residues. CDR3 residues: CASSLRGSGETQYF. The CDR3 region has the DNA TGTGCCAGCAGCTTAAGAGGGTCGGGGGAGACCCAGTACTTC. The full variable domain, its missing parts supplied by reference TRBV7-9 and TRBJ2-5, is DTGVSQNPRHKITKRGQNVTFRCDPISEHNRLYWYRQTLGQGPEFLTYFQNEAQLEKSRLLSDRFSAERPKGSFSTLEIQRTEQGDSAMYLCASSLRGSGETQYFGPGTRLLVL.

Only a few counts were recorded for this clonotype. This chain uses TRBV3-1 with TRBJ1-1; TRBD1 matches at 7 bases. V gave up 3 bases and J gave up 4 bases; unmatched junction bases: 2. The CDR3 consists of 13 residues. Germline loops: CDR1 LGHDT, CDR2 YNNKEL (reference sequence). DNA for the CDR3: TGTGCCAGCAGCCATACAGGGGCCACTGAAGCTTTCTTT. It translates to CASSHTGATEAFF.

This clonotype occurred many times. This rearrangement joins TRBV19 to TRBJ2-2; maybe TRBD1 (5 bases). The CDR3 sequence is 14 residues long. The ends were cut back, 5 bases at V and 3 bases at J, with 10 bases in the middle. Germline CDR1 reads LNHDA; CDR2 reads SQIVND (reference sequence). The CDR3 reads CASSSGRDTGELFF. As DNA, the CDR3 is TGTGCCAGTAGTTCTGGCAGGGACACCGGGGAGCTGTTTTTT.

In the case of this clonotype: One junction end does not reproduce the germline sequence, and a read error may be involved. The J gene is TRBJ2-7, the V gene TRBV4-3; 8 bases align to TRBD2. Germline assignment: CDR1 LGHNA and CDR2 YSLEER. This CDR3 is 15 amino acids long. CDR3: CASGQDHGGRREQYF. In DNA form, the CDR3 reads TGCGCCAGCGGCCAAGATCATGGCGGGAGGCGCGAGCAGTACTTC.

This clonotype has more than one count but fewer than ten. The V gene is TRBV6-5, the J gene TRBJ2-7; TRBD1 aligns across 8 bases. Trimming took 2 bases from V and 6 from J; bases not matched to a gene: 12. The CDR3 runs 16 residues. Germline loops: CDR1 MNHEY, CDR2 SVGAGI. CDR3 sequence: CASSYHEDRGAFEQYF. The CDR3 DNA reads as TGTGCCAGCAGTTACCACGAAGACAGGGGCGCGTTCGAGCAGTACTTC.

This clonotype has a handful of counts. The CDR3 sequence is CASSQDPSPGRASYEQYF. CDR3 DNA sequence: TGCGCCAGCAGCCAAGATCCGTCCCCCGGGAGGGCGTCCTACGAGCAGTACTTC. The chain combines TRBV4-3 with TRBJ2-7; 8 nucleotides match TRBD2. V lost 0 bases, J lost 1 base, and 11 bases stayed unmatched. CDR1 is LGHNA and CDR2 is YSLEER in the germline V gene. The CDR3 spans 18 residues.

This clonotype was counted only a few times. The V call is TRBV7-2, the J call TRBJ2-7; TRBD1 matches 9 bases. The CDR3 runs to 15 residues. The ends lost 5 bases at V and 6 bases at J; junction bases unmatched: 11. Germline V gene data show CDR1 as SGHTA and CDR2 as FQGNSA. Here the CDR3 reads CASSTSPGTGFEQYF. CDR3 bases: TGTGCCAGCAGCACAAGTCCCGGGACAGGGTTCGAGCAGTACTTC.

The DNA for the CDR3 is TGTGCCAGCTCATCGGGGTTCGATCTAGCCAAAAACATTCAGTACTTC. It translates to CASSSGFDLAKNIQYF. The chain recombines TRBV18 with TRBJ2-4; tentatively, D is TRBD2 (5 bases). The germline CDR1 and CDR2 sequences are KGHSH and LQKENI. The V end was cut by 5 bases, the J end by 0 bases, with 14 bases between. CDR3 length: 16 residues.

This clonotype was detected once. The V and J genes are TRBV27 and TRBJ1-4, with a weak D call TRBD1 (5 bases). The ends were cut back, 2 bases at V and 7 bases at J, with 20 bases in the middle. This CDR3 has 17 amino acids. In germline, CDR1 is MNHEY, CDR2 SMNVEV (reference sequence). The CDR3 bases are TGTGCCAGCAGTTTACTCGGGGGACTTTCGCTTCCTGAAAAACTGTTTTTT. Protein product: CASSLLGGLSLPEKLFF.

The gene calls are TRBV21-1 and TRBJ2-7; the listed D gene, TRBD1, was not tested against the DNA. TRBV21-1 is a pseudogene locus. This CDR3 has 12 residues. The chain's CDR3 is CASSKVRGQVLV. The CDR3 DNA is TGTGCCAGCAGCAAAGTAAGGGGACAGGTTCTTGTC.

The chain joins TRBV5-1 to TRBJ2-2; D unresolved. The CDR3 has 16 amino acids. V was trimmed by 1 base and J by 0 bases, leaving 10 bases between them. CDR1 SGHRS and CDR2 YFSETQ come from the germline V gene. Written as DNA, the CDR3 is TGCGCCAGCAGCTTGCACCAGGTCGCGAACACCGGGGAGCTGTTTTTT. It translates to CASSLHQVANTGELFF.

The DNA for the CDR3 is TGCGCCAGCTACCGGGACAGAACGAACACCGGGGAGCTGTTTTTT. The encoded protein is CASYRDRTNTGELFF. The chain has TRBV5-1 and TRBJ2-2; 7 nucleotides line up with TRBD1. V shed 7 bases and J 0 bases; nucleotides not matched to a gene: 6. The CDR3 runs 15 residues. Per the germline V gene, CDR1 is SGHRS and CDR2 is YFSETQ.

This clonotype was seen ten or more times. Here the CDR3 DNA reads TGTGCCTGGAGTGTACCCCACAGGGGCGGTTTAGAAAAACTGTTTTTT. Translated: CAWSVPHRGGLEKLFF. The chain recombines TRBV30 with TRBJ1-4; 7 bases match TRBD1. CDR1 is GTSNPN and CDR2 is SVGIG in the germline V gene (reference sequence). V lost 0 bases and J lost 8; bases outside the gene matches: 12. This CDR3 contains 16 residues. The full variable domain, rest sourced from reference TRBV30 and TRBJ1-4, is SQTIHQWPATLVQPVGSPLSLECTVEGTSNPNLYWYRQAAGRGLQLLFYSVGIGQISSEVPQNLSASRPQDRQFILSSKKLLLSDSGFYLCAWSVPHRGGLEKLFFGSGTQLSVL.

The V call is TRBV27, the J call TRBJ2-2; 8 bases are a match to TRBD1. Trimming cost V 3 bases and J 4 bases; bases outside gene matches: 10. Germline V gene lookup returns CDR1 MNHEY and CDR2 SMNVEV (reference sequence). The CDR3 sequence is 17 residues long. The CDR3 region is CASSFWQGARGTGELFF. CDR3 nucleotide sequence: TGTGCCAGCAGTTTTTGGCAGGGGGCCCGGGGCACCGGGGAGCTGTTTTTT.

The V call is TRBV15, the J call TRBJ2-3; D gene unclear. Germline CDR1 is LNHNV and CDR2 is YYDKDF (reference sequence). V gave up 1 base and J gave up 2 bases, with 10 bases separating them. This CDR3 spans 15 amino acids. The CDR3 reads CATSRGSQNTDTQYF. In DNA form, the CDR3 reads TGTGCCACCAGCAGAGGAAGTCAGAACACAGATACGCAGTATTTT.

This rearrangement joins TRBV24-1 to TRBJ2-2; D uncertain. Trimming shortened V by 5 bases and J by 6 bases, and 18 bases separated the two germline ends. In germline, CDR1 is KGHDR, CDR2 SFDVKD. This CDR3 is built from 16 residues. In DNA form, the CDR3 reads TGTGCCACCAGTGCCGAGAAAGACAATCGCGCCGGGGAGCTGTTTTTT. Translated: CATSAEKDNRAGELFF.

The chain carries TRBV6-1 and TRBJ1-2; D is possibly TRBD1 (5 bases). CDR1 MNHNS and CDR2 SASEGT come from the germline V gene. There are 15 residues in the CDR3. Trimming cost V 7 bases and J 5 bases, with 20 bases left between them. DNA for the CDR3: TGTGCCAGCACCCAAACCTCCATCCGGGGGTATGGCTACACCTTC. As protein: CASTQTSIRGYGYTF.